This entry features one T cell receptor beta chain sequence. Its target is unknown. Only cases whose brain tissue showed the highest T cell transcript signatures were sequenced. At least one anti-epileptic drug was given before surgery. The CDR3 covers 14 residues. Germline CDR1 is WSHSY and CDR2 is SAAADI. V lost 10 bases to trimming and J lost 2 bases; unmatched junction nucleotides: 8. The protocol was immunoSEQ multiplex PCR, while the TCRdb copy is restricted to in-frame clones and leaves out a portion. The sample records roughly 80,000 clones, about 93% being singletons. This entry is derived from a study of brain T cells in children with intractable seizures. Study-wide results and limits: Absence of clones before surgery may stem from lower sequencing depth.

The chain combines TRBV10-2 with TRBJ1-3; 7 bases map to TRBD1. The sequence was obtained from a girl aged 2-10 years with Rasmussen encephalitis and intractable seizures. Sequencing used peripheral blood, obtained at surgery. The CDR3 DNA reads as TGCGCCACCCTTGACAGGGAAACTGGAAACACCATATATTTT. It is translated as CATLDRETGNTIYF.